This is a list of T cell receptor beta chains from one sample in a study of cytomegalovirus exposure and HLA in healthy donors. Repertoires were generated with immunoSEQ multiplex PCR, while TCRdb's copy carries only in-frame clones and drops some. Of roughly 220,000 clones listed, 65% to 85% were seen once; the top ten hold 2.5% to 3%. The material sequenced was PBMCs. These receptors all come from a man aged 25 to 45 in good health and CMV-seronegative. Both conserved end residues are part of each CDR3. Fields, in order: CDR3 length, clone size, D gene, J gene, V gene, CDR3 DNA, CDR3 protein. D genes are given only for firm matches. Size is stated for part of the rows, as once, few or many counts, or as a class when the clone is expanded.

>15|NA|TRBD2|TRBJ2-1|TRBV6-5
TGTGCCAGCAGGGGACGGGGGGGAGCCTACAATGAGCAGTTCTTC
CASRGRGGAYNEQFF
>16|few|NA|TRBJ1-4|TRBV7-9
TGTGCCAGCAGCTTAGTTCCGGGGGGGACTAATGAAAAACTGTTTTTT
CASSLVPGGTNEKLFF
>15|few|TRBD2|TRBJ2-3|TRBV6-4
TGTGCCAGCAGTGAAGCAGCGGGGGGTGCAGATACGCAGTATTTT
CASSEAAGGADTQYF
>14|NA|NA|TRBJ1-2|TRBV18
TGTGCCAGCTCACTGGACCCGGGGGACTATGGCTACACCTTC
CASSLDPGDYGYTF
>15|NA|NA|TRBJ2-6|TRBV27
TGTGCCAGCAGTTCTTACTTCTCTGGGGCCAGCGTCCTGACTTTC
CASSSYFSGASVLTF
>14|NA|TRBD1|TRBJ2-7|TRBV11-2
TGTGCCAGCAGCTTCGGGACAGAATCCTACGAGCAGTACTTC
CASSFGTESYEQYF
>16|NA|NA|TRBJ2-6|TRBV27
TGTGCCAGCGGCGGACAGCTCTACTCTGGGGCCAACGTCCTGACTTTC
CASGGQLYSGANVLTF
>17|NA|TRBD2|TRBJ2-3|TRBV6-4
TGTGCCAGCAGTGGTTGGGAGCGGGGCTCCTCCACAGATACGCAGTATTTT
CASSGWERGSSTDTQYF
>12|NA|NA|TRBJ2-1|TRBV27
TGTGCCACCAGCACCCTTTCGGATGAGCAGTTCTTC
CATSTLSDEQFF
>15|NA|TRBD2|TRBJ2-7|TRBV5-1
TGCGCCAGCAGCTTGCGTAGCGGGGGGGCCTACGAGCAGTACTTC
CASSLRSGGAYEQYF
>13|NA|NA|TRBJ2-1|TRBV11-2
TGTGCCAGCAGGAAACAGGGAATTGGAGAGCAGTTCTTC
CASRKQGIGEQFF
>17|NA|NA|TRBJ1-6|TRBV4-3
TGCGCCAGCAGCCAAGACATGGGGGACTTACTAAATTCACCCCTCCACTTT
CASSQDMGDLLNSPLHF
>16|NA|TRBD1|TRBJ2-2|TRBV7-2
TGTGCCAGCAGCTTAGCTAGTACCAGGGGGCCCGGGGAGCTGTTTTTT
CASSLASTRGPGELFF
>15|NA|TRBD1|TRBJ2-2|TRBV28
TGTGCCAGCAGTCCCGACAGGGGGCGGGCCGGGGAGCTGTTTTTT
CASSPDRGRAGELFF
>16|NA|NA|TRBJ1-5|TRBV19
TGTGCCAGTAGTATACGGCGAACAGCTAGCAATCAGCCCCAGCATTTT
CASSIRRTASNQPQHF
>13|NA|TRBD1|TRBJ1-5|TRBV4-3
TGCGCCAGCAGTCAGGACAGGTATCAGCCCCAGCATTTT
CASSQDRYQPQHF
>15|once|TRBD1|TRBJ1-6|TRBV5-1
TGCGCCAGCAGCTCGGGACAGGGTTTGGGTTCACCCCTCCACTTT
CASSSGQGLGSPLHF
>14|NA|TRBD1|TRBJ2-7|TRBV7-9
TGTGCCAGCAGCTCCCCCAGGGGGTTTTCCGAGCAGTACTTC
CASSSPRGFSEQYF
>15|NA|TRBD1|TRBJ2-7|TRBV11-1
TGTGCCAGCAGCTTAAGGGGACAGGGACGCTACGAGCAGTACTTC
CASSLRGQGRYEQYF
>15|NA|TRBD1|TRBJ1-1|TRBV7-8
TGTGCCAGCGGCACTGAGGGGGCGTTGAACACTGAAGCTTTCTTT
CASGTEGALNTEAFF